What follows are 9 T cell receptor beta chains derived from one specimen sequenced in a study of regulatory T cells in long-lasting Graves disease (dated by TCRdb to the early 2020s). The method behind the library was multiplex PCR. TCRdb names Illumina HiSeq 4000 as the instrument used. CDR3 regions were amplified by Arm-PCR with iRepertoire HTBI primers to construct TCR beta libraries. TCRdb itself trimmed the public reads at Q25 with fastp, ran MiXCR and retained productive beta chains. CDR3 protein sequences are deduplicated, and each keeps its most common genes and DNA. This sample has roughly 500,000 distinct CDR3 sequences in its table, and about 13% of those were observed once. The ten largest clones add up to roughly a tenth of the sample. What the time point label conveys for this sample: newly diagnosed GD, antithyroid drugs for less than 3 months. For both TCR sequencing and RNA sequencing, RNA was extracted from PBMCs using TRIzol.

This sample was also put to use in a study of T cells in Graves' hyperthyroidism and ophthalmopathy.

Sequencing was performed on peripheral blood mononuclear cells (PBMCs), taken at new diagnosis, from a patient treated with antithyroid drugs. All receptors derive from a man in his thirties or forties with Graves disease. Donor details come from another sample of the same person, matched by shared clones.

A few counts support this clonotype. This chain joins TRBV29-1 and TRBJ2-1; TRBD2 matches 12 bases. This CDR3 has 16 amino acids. V lost 1 base to trimming and J lost 8 bases; unmatched junction nucleotides: 9. Per germline, CDR1 SQVTM and CDR2 ANQGSEA. The CDR3 loop reads CSVEGLASGRGDEQFF. CDR3 sequence (DNA): TGCAGCGTTGAAGGTCTAGCTAGCGGGAGGGGGGATGAGCAGTTCTTC.

This clonotype was counted a single time. The chain uses TRBV4-1 and TRBJ2-3; D remains unclear. The V gene lost 2 bases and the J gene lost 6 bases, with 6 bases spanning the gap. The length of the CDR3 is 12 residues. Germline CDR1 MGHRA, CDR2 YSYEKL. This chain's CDR3 is CASSQPKDTQYF. DNA for the CDR3: TGCGCCAGCAGCCAACCTAAGGATACGCAGTATTTT.

This clonotype was seen a handful of times. The J gene is TRBJ2-7, the V gene TRBV5-8; 9 bases map to TRBD2. The V segment lost 1 base and the J segment 0 bases; nucleotides outside the gene matches: 14. The CDR3 contains 19 residues. CDR1 SGHTS and CDR2 YDEGEE come from the germline V gene. The CDR3 protein is CASSLTAGGPEESSYEQYF. CDR3 DNA sequence: TGTGCCAGCAGCTTGACGGCGGGAGGGCCAGAAGAGAGCTCCTACGAGCAGTACTTC. The full variable domain, completed using reference TRBV5-8 and TRBJ2-7, is EAGVTQSPTHLIKTRGQQATLRCSPISGHTSVYWYQQALGLGLQFLLWYDEGEERNRGNFPPRFSGRQFPNYSSELNVNALELEDSALYLCASSLTAGGPEESSYEQYFGPGTRLTVT.

This clonotype occurred many times. In DNA, the CDR3 is TGTGCCTGGAGTCTACAGGGGCTCACTGAAGCTTTCTTT. This gives the protein CAWSLQGLTEAFF. The V call is TRBV30, the J call TRBJ1-1; 7 bases map to TRBD1. This CDR3 is 13 amino acids long. V gave up 2 bases and J gave up 4 bases; unmatched junction bases: 4. Germline CDR1 is GTSNPN and CDR2 is SVGIG (reference sequence). Full variable domain (missing parts from reference TRBV30 and TRBJ1-1): SQTIHQWPATLVQPVGSPLSLECTVEGTSNPNLYWYRQAAGRGLQLLFYSVGIGQISSEVPQNLSASRPQDRQFILSSKKLLLSDSGFYLCAWSLQGLTEAFFGQGTRLTVV.

This clonotype was recorded at least ten times. J is TRBJ2-5 and V is TRBV6-5; D might be TRBD1 or TRBD2, each matching 5 bases. Germline V CDR1 and CDR2: MNHEY, SVGAGI. This CDR3 contains 15 residues. V was clipped by 0 bases and J by 3 bases, with 11 bases between them. The DNA for the CDR3 is TGTGCCAGCAGTTACTCCCGGGACCGGGAAGAGACCCAGTACTTC. Protein: CASSYSRDREETQYF.

The chain recombines TRBV7-9 with TRBJ1-1; 9 bases agree with TRBD1. This CDR3 is built from 15 residues. The V and J ends lost 3 bases and 5 bases, in that order; junction bases with no gene match: 7. CDR1 and CDR2 from the germline V gene are SEHNR and FQNEAQ (reference sequence). As DNA, the CDR3 is TGTGCCAGCAGCTTGGGACAGGGTAGTTGGACTGAAGCTTTCTTT. Translation gives CASSLGQGSWTEAFF.

This clonotype was counted at least ten times. The genes are TRBV10-2 and TRBJ1-1; D is undetermined. The CDR3 is made up of 13 amino acids. Trimming took 8 bases from V and 0 from J, leaving 10 bases between them. The germline V gene encodes CDR1 WSHSY and CDR2 SAAADI. CDR3 DNA sequence: TGCGCCAGCGCAGCAGGCATGAACACTGAAGCTTTCTTT. The encoded protein is CASAAGMNTEAFF.

This clonotype occurred many times. CDR3 nucleotide sequence: TGTGCCAGTGACAGGGCCGGTAATGAAAAACTGTTTTTT. Translation gives CASDRAGNEKLFF. The chain employs TRBV2 and TRBJ1-4; 7 nucleotides match TRBD1. The CDR3 totals 13 residues. Looked up from germline, CDR1 is SNHLY and CDR2 is FYNNEI. The junction had 5 bases not matched to a gene; V was cut back by 9 bases and J by 4 bases.

This chain joins TRBV11-1 and TRBJ1-2; TRBD1 might be the D (5 bases). The CDR3 extends over 14 amino acids. CDR1 is SGHAT, CDR2 FQDESV, per germline (reference sequence). V lost 5 bases to trimming and J lost 8 bases, with 18 bases between them. Here the CDR3 reads CASSKPGRVSGYTF. In DNA, the CDR3 is TGTGCCAGCAGCAAACCAGGGAGAGTGTCGGGCTACACCTTC.